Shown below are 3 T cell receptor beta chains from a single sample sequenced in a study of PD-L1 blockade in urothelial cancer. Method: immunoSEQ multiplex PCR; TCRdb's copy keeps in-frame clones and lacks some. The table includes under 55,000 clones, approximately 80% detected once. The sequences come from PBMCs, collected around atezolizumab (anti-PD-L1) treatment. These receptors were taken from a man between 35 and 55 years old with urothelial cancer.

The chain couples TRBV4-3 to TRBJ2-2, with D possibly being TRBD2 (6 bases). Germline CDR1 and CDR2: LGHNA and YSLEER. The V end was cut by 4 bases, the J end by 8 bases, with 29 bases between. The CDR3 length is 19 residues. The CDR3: CASSPGSGDLYARVGELFF. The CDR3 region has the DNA TGCGCCAGCAGCCCGGGCTCGGGGGACCTATACGCGCGGGTAGGGGAGCTGTTTTTT.

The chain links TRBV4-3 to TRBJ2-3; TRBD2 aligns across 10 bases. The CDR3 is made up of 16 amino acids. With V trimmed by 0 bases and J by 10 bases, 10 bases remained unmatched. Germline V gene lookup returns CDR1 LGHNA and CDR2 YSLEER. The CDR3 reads CASSQEEREGQEAQYF. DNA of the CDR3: TGCGCCAGCAGCCAAGAAGAGCGGGAGGGCCAGGAGGCGCAGTATTTT.

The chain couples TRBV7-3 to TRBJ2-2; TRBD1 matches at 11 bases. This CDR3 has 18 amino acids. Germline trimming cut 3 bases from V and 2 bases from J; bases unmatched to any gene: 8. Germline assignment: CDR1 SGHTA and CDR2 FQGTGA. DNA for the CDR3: TGTGCCAGCAGCTTTCCCGGGACAGGGGGGTCAAACACCGGGGAGCTGTTTTTT. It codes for CASSFPGTGGSNTGELFF.